This TCR beta chain comes out of a study of blood T cell repertoires in COVID-19. Study context: Sample material is recorded as cDNA or gDNA derived from T cells, B-cell-depleted T cells, or PBMCs.

Authors' methods: Reference gene primer amplification gave nucleated cell count estimates. The data were produced by immunoSEQ multiplex PCR, yet TCRdb's version contains in-frame clones alone and is incomplete. The V and J calls and clone size come from that table; D and trimming were worked out from the DNA. The sample records roughly 240,000 clones, approximately 80% being singletons. V was shortened by 5 bases and J by 6 bases, with 17 bases between the two germline ends. CDR1 is MNHNY, CDR2 SVGAGI, per germline (reference sequence). The CDR3 runs to 14 residues. The TCR was taken from a man aged 40-50 years who had recovered from COVID-19. The chain employs TRBV6-6 and TRBJ2-7; D unresolved. Sequenced: peripheral blood. The CDR3 DNA follows: TGTGCCAGCAGTCCCACTAACCCACGAGGCGAGCAGTACTTC. This sequence encodes CASSPTNPRGEQYF.